This TCR beta chain is from a study of cytomegalovirus exposure and HLA in healthy donors. Whole-study findings and limits: Presence/absence analyses rested on an assumption that sequencing depth was roughly uniform across donors. Information on immune exposure was restricted to one variable (CMV serostatus). For TCR beta chains, V- and J-gene trimming was later linked to a missense DCLRE1C variant.

With 11 bases clipped from V and 3 bases from J, the junction kept 8 bases outside the gene matches. This CDR3 contains 13 residues. CDR1 is MNHEY, CDR2 SVGAGI, per germline. As to this clone: Its antigen remains unknown.

Though probably carrying unrecorded immune exposures, donors were nominally healthy at sampling. It was with 60 Vbeta and 13 Jbeta primers that the PCR ran. Sequenced by immunoSEQ multiplex PCR; TCRdb stores in-frame clones only, minus some. The sample lists about 210,000 clones, about 85% occurring once. The chain joins TRBV6-5 to TRBJ1-2; 8 bases match TRBD1. Source material: PBMCs. The origin of this receptor is a boy younger than 10 in good health and CMV-seronegative. CDR3 nucleotides: TGTGCCGGGGAAAAACAGGGGGACTATGGCTACACCTTC. Translation gives CAGEKQGDYGYTF.